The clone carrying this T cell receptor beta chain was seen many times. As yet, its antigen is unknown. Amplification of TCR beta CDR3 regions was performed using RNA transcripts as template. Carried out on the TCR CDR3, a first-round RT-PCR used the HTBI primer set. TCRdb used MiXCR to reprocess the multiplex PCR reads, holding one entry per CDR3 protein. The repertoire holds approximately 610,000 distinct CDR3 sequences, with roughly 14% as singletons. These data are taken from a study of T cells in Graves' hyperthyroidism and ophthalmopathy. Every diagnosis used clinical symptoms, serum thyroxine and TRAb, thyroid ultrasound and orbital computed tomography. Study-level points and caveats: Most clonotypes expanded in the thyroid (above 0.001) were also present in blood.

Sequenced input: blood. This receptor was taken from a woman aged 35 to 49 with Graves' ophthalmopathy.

CDR3 amino acids: CASSRGMDRANYGYTF. The CDR3 DNA reads as TGTGCCAGCAGCAGGGGAATGGACAGAGCGAACTATGGCTACACCTTC. The chain employs TRBV6-5 and TRBJ1-2; maybe TRBD1 (6 bases). The CDR3 totals 16 residues. Germline values: CDR1 MNHEY, CDR2 SVGAGI. Deletions cut 6 bases from V and 2 bases from J, with 19 bases between.